These 15 T cell receptor beta chains originate from one sample sequenced in a study of OX40 agonist ivuxolimab in advanced cancers. The repertoire was sequenced with immunoSEQ multiplex PCR; TCRdb's copy has only in-frame clones and lacks some. The data contain fewer than 80,000 clones, roughly nine tenths of them singletons. The input for sequencing was CD4+ or CD8+ T cells sorted from blood, taken in a trial of the OX40 agonist ivuxolimab. The receptors shown here come from an adult with an advanced solid tumor such as melanoma, head and neck, liver or kidney cancer.

The rearrangement links TRBV28 to TRBJ1-1, with D possibly TRBD1 on 5 matching bases. The CDR3 contains 15 residues. Germline CDR1 MDHEN, CDR2 SYDVKM. V lost 7 bases and J lost 1, with 16 bases in between. CDR3 loop: CASTLLGQGNTEAFF. DNA of the CDR3: TGTGCCAGCACCTTGCTTGGGCAGGGGAACACTGAAGCTTTCTTT.

In DNA, the CDR3 is TGTGCCAGCAGCGTGAATACAGGGAGCACAGATACGCAGTATTTT. Amino acid sequence: CASSVNTGSTDTQYF. This chain connects TRBV9 to TRBJ2-3; a weak D match, TRBD1 (6 bases). Trimming took 2 bases from V and 0 from J, leaving 10 bases between them. The CDR3 consists of 15 residues. Per germline, CDR1 SGDLS and CDR2 YYNGEE.

V gene TRBV11-3 combines with J gene TRBJ1-4; D gene unclear. CDR3 length: 14 residues. V was pared by 2 bases and J by 7 bases, with 11 bases between. Germline CDR1 and CDR2: SGHNT and YENEEA. The CDR3 coding sequence is TGTGCCAGCAGCTTATCATACAGAGCTGAAAAACTGTTTTTT. Its translation: CASSLSYRAEKLFF.

V is TRBV5-1 and J is TRBJ1-5, with D unclear. Trimming cost V 0 bases and J 7 bases, with 14 bases left between them. Germline values: CDR1 SGHRS, CDR2 YFSETQ. The CDR3 covers 15 residues. For the CDR3, the DNA is TGCGCCAGCAGCTTGGCTGGAGTGGTGGGACAGCCCCAGCATTTT. Translating it yields CASSLAGVVGQPQHF.

The J gene is TRBJ1-4, the V gene TRBV29-1; tentatively, D is TRBD1 (5 bases). Trimming removed 3 bases from V and 8 bases from J, with 13 bases in between. The CDR3 totals 13 residues. Germline lookup yields CDR1 SQVTM and CDR2 ANQGSEA. CDR3: CSVDGGGGEKLFF. The DNA of the CDR3 is TGCAGCGTTGACGGGGGTGGAGGGGAAAAACTGTTTTTT. Combining the CDR3 with reference TRBV29-1 and TRBJ1-4 gives the whole variable domain SAVISQKPSRDICQRGTSLTIQCQVDSQVTMMFWYRQQPGQSLTLIATANQGSEATYESGFVIDKFPISRPNLTFSTLTVSNMSPEDSSIYLCSVDGGGGEKLFFGSGTQLSVL.

The V gene is TRBV7-2, the J gene TRBJ2-7, with D possibly TRBD2 on 5 matching bases. The CDR3 consists of 14 residues. V was clipped by 4 bases and J by 5 bases, with 15 bases between them. The germline V gene encodes CDR1 SGHTA and CDR2 FQGNSA. CDR3 residues: CASSSPPGTDEQYF. The CDR3 DNA is TGTGCCAGCAGCTCGCCCCCGGGAACGGACGAGCAGTACTTC.

V and J are TRBV10-1 and TRBJ2-1, with D uncertain. Trimming removed 6 bases from V and 3 bases from J, with 21 bases in between. This CDR3 is built from 17 residues. Germline-derived CDR1 and CDR2 are WNHNN and SYGVQD (reference sequence). CDR3 coding DNA: TGCGCCAGCAGGACACGAGGAGCTCCCATTTTCTACAATGAGCAGTTCTTC. Translated, it gives CASRTRGAPIFYNEQFF.

The V and J genes are TRBV7-6 and TRBJ1-5; D is undetermined. The germline V gene has CDR1 SGHVS and CDR2 FNYEAQ. Trimming cost V 5 bases and J 0 bases, with 11 bases left between them. The CDR3 runs 15 residues. The CDR3 region is CASSPGRDSNQPQHF. DNA of the CDR3: TGTGCCAGCAGCCCTGGGAGGGATAGCAATCAGCCCCAGCATTTT.

The chain uses TRBV6-5 and TRBJ2-1; 7 positions agree with TRBD1. The CDR3 runs to 14 residues. The junction had 12 bases not matched to a gene; V was cut back by 6 bases and J by 10 bases. Germline assignment: CDR1 MNHEY and CDR2 SVGAGI. CDR3 in amino acids: CASRPLDRVREQFF. The CDR3, as DNA: TGTGCCAGCAGGCCACTCGACAGGGTACGCGAGCAGTTCTTC.

The rearrangement joins TRBV7-9 to TRBJ1-1; D is perhaps TRBD1 (5 bases). Germline CDR1 and CDR2: SEHNR and FQNEAQ (reference sequence). Trimming removed 5 bases from V and 1 base from J, with 8 bases in between. This CDR3 spans 13 amino acids. For the CDR3, the DNA is TGTGCCAGCAGCCGACAGCAGAACACTGAAGCTTTCTTT. As protein: CASSRQQNTEAFF.

The rearrangement joins TRBV7-8 to TRBJ2-2, with 12 bases lining up with TRBD2. CDR3 length: 16 amino acids. Trimming took 5 bases from V and 7 from J; bases not matched to a gene: 8. Germline V gene lookup returns CDR1 SGHVS and CDR2 FQNEAQ. CDR3 residues: CASSPASGRAYGELFF. CDR3 in DNA: TGTGCCAGCAGCCCTGCTAGCGGGAGGGCCTACGGGGAGCTGTTTTTT.

V is TRBV5-1 and J is TRBJ2-3, with 10 bases lining up with TRBD1. This CDR3 spans 15 amino acids. V was clipped by 4 bases and J by 3 bases; unmatched bases: 5. Looked up from germline, CDR1 is SGHRS and CDR2 is YFSETQ. The CDR3 loop reads CASSPGQGWTDTQYF. The CDR3 nucleotides read TGCGCCAGCAGCCCGGGACAGGGGTGGACAGATACGCAGTATTTT.

Comments on this clone: Other DNA sequences in this sample translate to the same CDR3. The rearrangement uses TRBV11-3 and TRBJ2-3; 7 bases line up with TRBD2. The CDR3 contains 14 residues. Germline V gene lookup returns CDR1 SGHNT and CDR2 YENEEA. V was pared by 5 bases and J by 4 bases, with 6 bases of the junction left unmatched. CDR3 loop: CASSPSGGSDTQYF. CDR3 sequence (DNA): TGTGCCAGCAGCCCCTCGGGAGGATCAGATACGCAGTATTTT.

Only one count was recorded for this clone. Other nucleotide sequences from this sample produce the same CDR3. This chain joins TRBV5-1 and TRBJ2-5, with D possibly TRBD2 on 7 matching bases. V shed 3 bases and J shed 8 bases, with 20 bases lying between them. From germline, CDR1 is SGHRS and CDR2 YFSETQ. This CDR3 contains 15 residues. This CDR3 reads CASSSRGGVLETQYF. The CDR3 DNA is TGCGCCAGCAGCTCAAGGGGGGGCGTCTTAGAAACCCAGTACTTC.

The chain couples TRBV23-1 to TRBJ1-5; TRBD1 is a possible D gene (6 bases). TRBV23-1 is noted as an ORF with a role that remains uncertain. CDR3 length: 17 amino acids. With 8 bases removed from V and 3 bases from J, the gap between germline ends came to 23 bases. CDR3 nucleotide sequence: TGCGCCAGCGGTGAAAAGGGGGGACTCAAGGTCAATCAGCCCCAGCATTTT. Protein sequence: CASGEKGGLKVNQPQHF.